Listed below are T cell receptor beta chains from one sample, sequenced in a study of blood T cell repertoires in COVID-19. Libraries were prepared by immunoSEQ multiplex PCR; TCRdb keeps only in-frame clonotypes and omits some of them. The data hold approximately 210,000 clones, with 84% observed a single time. The source material was peripheral blood. These receptors were collected from a woman aged 45-65 years with active or convalescent COVID-19. CDR3s include the opening cysteine and the closing phenylalanine or tryptophan. D genes are given only for firm matches. Some rows have no size entry. The others give once, few or many, or a class for an expanded clone.

V	size	D	length	J	DNA	CDR3
TRBV19	.	.	16	TRBJ1-5	TGTGCCAGTATGGGAAGGGGGGGCAGCGGCAATCAGCCCCAGCATTTT	CASMGRGGSGNQPQHF
TRBV11-2	.	.	15	TRBJ2-3	TGTGCCAGCAGCTTAGACTCACTTAGCACAGATACGCAGTATTTT	CASSLDSLSTDTQYF
TRBV27	many	.	15	TRBJ1-5	TGTGCCAGCAGCCCACCCCCAGGGCTGAATCAGCCCCAGCATTTT	CASSPPPGLNQPQHF
TRBV30	.	.	11	TRBJ1-1	TGTGCCTGTACGCAGGGATACGAAGCTTTCTTT	CACTQGYEAFF
TRBV5-8	.	.	13	TRBJ2-1	TGTGCCGCTAATGGGCGATCCTACAATGAGCAGTTCTTC	CAANGRSYNEQFF
TRBV28	.	.	16	TRBJ1-4	TGTGCCAGCAGCCGCCCTGAGGGATCCAATAATGAAAAACTGTTTTTT	CASSRPEGSNNEKLFF
TRBV24-1	.	.	13	TRBJ1-5	TGTGCCACCAGTGACGGAAGAACAGGGCTCCAGCATTTT	CATSDGRTGLQHF
TRBV19	.	.	14	TRBJ1-2	TGTGCCAGTACCCACCGGCAGGGGCGGGATGGCTACACCTTC	CASTHRQGRDGYTF
TRBV6-5	once	.	11	TRBJ2-2	TGTGCCAGCAGTTACCAGGGGGAGCTGTTTTTT	CASSYQGELFF
TRBV19	.	.	13	TRBJ2-2	TGTGCCAGTAGAGGGGCGAACACCGGGGAGCTGTTTTTT	CASRGANTGELFF
TRBV27	.	TRBD1	18	TRBJ1-6	TGTGCCAGCAGTTTCCAAGGACAGGGGGGTCTTGGTAATTCACCCCTCCACTTT	CASSFQGQGGLGNSPLHF
TRBV19	.	.	13	TRBJ2-5	TGTGCCACTCTAAGGAGCCCGGGGGAGACCCAGTACTTC	CATLRSPGETQYF
TRBV28	few	.	15	TRBJ1-3	TGTGCCAGCAGTTTATTGGCGACAGCTGGAAACACCATATATTTT	CASSLLATAGNTIYF
TRBV7-2	.	.	16	TRBJ2-2	TGTGCCAGCAGCTTAGGTGGGACTGGCCGTCCCGGGGAGCTGTTTTTT	CASSLGGTGRPGELFF
TRBV28	.	.	14	TRBJ1-2	TGTGCCAGCAGTCACAGGGTAAACAACTATGGCTACACCTTC	CASSHRVNNYGYTF
TRBV3-1/TRBV3-2	.	.	14	TRBJ2-3	TGTGCCAGCAGCCCCGACAGCTTACGTGCTACGCAGTATTTT	CASSPDSLRATQYF
TRBV9	.	.	15	TRBJ2-1	TGTGCCAGCAGCGTAAGCGGAGAGTCCTACAATGAGCAGTTCTTC	CASSVSGESYNEQFF
TRBV10-3	.	.	14	TRBJ1-6	TGTGCCATCAGTGACCCCCAGGGAAGCTCACCCCTCCACTTT	CAISDPQGSSPLHF
TRBV6-4	.	.	16	TRBJ1-2	TGTGCCAGCAGTGACCAGGGGACCTCAACCCAGGCTGGCTACACCTTC	CASSDQGTSTQAGYTF
TRBV27	few	.	15	TRBJ2-2	TGTGCCAGCAGGCAGACGGGGGATAACACCGGGGAGCTGTTTTTT	CASRQTGDNTGELFF
TRBV6-5	.	.	12	TRBJ1-2	TGTGCCAGTACAGAGACTAACTATGGCTACACCTTC	CASTETNYGYTF
TRBV5-6	.	.	13	TRBJ1-5	TGTGCCAGCAGCTCCGCCGGGACAAAAACCCAGCATTTT	CASSSAGTKTQHF
TRBV4-2	.	.	15	TRBJ2-2	TGTGCCAGCAGCCAAGCGGGAGCTGGCACCGGGGAGCTGTTTTTT	CASSQAGAGTGELFF
TRBV7-9	.	.	13	TRBJ2-5	TGTGCCAGCAGCTTCCCGGGGAGAGAGACCCAGTACTTC	CASSFPGRETQYF
TRBV2	few	.	15	TRBJ1-5	TGTGCCAGCAGTGAACGCCGCCAGGGAAATCAGCCCCAGCATTTT	CASSERRQGNQPQHF
TRBV28	.	.	14	TRBJ1-3	TGTGCCAGCAGGGGGCCTACTTCTGGAAACACCATATATTTT	CASRGPTSGNTIYF
TRBV18	.	TRBD1	17	TRBJ1-4	TGTGCCAGCTCACCATTCACCCGGGACAGGGCGAGTGAAAAACTGTTTTTT	CASSPFTRDRASEKLFF
TRBV5-4	.	.	14	TRBJ2-7	TGTGCCAGCAGCTTAGCGCAGTCTCCCTACGAGCAGTACTTC	CASSLAQSPYEQYF
TRBV2	.	TRBD1	15	TRBJ1-2	TGTGCCAGCAGTGATGGAGTAGGGGGCCACTATGGCTACACCTTC	CASSDGVGGHYGYTF
TRBV18	.	.	15	TRBJ1-1	TGTGCCAGCTCACCGCCGGGACTCTGGAACACTGAAGCTTTCTTT	CASSPPGLWNTEAFF
TRBV10-3	.	.	13	TRBJ1-2	TGTGCCATCAGTGAGGGACAGAACTATGGCTACACCTTC	CAISEGQNYGYTF
TRBV6-1	.	.	14	TRBJ1-6	TGTGCCAGCAGTGAAGACTGGTATAATTCACCCCTCCACTTT	CASSEDWYNSPLHF
TRBV9	.	TRBD1	14	TRBJ1-2	TGTGCCAGCAGCCCGGGGACAGGGGGTGACGGCTACACCTTC	CASSPGTGGDGYTF
TRBV5-5	.	.	15	TRBJ1-3	TGTGCCAGCAGCTCTCAGGAGGGATCTGGAAACACCATATATTTT	CASSSQEGSGNTIYF
TRBV18	.	.	17	TRBJ2-5	TGTGCCAGCTCACCAATCGCCGGACTACTATTACAAGAGACCCAGTACTTC	CASSPIAGLLLQETQYF
TRBV28	.	.	13	TRBJ1-2	TGTGCCAGCCTCCAGTGGACAACAGGAGGCTACACCTTC	CASLQWTTGGYTF
TRBV5-6	.	.	15	TRBJ1-3	TGTGCCAGCAGCTTGGATCCGAGCTCTGGAAACACCATATATTTT	CASSLDPSSGNTIYF
TRBV5-4	.	.	13	TRBJ2-7	TGTGCCAGCAGCCCCGGAGGAGGGAGGGAGCAGTACTTC	CASSPGGGREQYF
TRBV2	.	TRBD2	15	TRBJ2-1	TGTGCCAGCAGGAGGACTAGCGGCTCCTACAATGAGCAGTTCTTC	CASRRTSGSYNEQFF
TRBV24-1	.	.	16	TRBJ2-1	TGTGCCACCAGTGATTTAAGCCCCGGCTCCTACAATGAGCAGTTCTTC	CATSDLSPGSYNEQFF
TRBV5-1	.	TRBD2	15	TRBJ2-7	TGCGCCAGCAGCTTGGCGGGGGGGACCTCCTACGAGCAGTACTTC	CASSLAGGTSYEQYF
TRBV6-4	.	.	15	TRBJ2-3	TGTGCCAGCAGTGACTCGAGTCATCAGGTCGGCACGCAGTATTTT	CASSDSSHQVGTQYF
TRBV18	few	TRBD1	14	TRBJ1-5	TGTGCCAGCTCACCTACAGGGGCGGTTCAGCCCCAGCATTTT	CASSPTGAVQPQHF
TRBV7-9	.	.	16	TRBJ1-2	TGTGCCAGCAGCTTAGATCCAGGGAACCACCTCTATGGCTACACCTTC	CASSLDPGNHLYGYTF
TRBV4-2	.	.	16	TRBJ2-7	TGTGCCAGCAGCCAAGATGGGGAACAGGCTACCTACGAGCAGTACTTC	CASSQDGEQATYEQYF
TRBV28	.	TRBD2	13	TRBJ2-7	TGTGCCAGTAGTAGCGGGATTCAAAACGAGCAGTACTTC	CASSSGIQNEQYF
TRBV14	.	TRBD2	15	TRBJ2-1	TGTGCCAGCAGCCATAGCGGGGGCCCCTACAATGAGCAGTTCTTC	CASSHSGGPYNEQFF